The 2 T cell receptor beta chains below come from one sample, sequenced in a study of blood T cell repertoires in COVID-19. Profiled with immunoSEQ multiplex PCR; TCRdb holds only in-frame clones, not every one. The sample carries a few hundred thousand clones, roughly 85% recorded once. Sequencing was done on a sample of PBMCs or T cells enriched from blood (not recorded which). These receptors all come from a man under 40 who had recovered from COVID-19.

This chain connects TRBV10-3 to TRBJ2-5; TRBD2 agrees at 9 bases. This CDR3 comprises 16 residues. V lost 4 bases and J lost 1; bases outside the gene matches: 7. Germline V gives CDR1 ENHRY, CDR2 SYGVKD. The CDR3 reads CAISGNPSGVQETQYF. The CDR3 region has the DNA TGTGCCATCAGTGGAAATCCTAGCGGGGTCCAAGAGACCCAGTACTTC.

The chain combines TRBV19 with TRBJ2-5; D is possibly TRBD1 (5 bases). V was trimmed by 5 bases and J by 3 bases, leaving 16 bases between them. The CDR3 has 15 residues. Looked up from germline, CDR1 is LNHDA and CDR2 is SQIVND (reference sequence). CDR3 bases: TGTGCCAGTAGTGGGGCCCGATTCGGAGAAGAGACCCAGTACTTC. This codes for CASSGARFGEETQYF.